This T cell receptor (beta chain) was identified during a study of identical twins. Findings and limits, study-wide: Diverse VJ usage suggested most zero-insertion clonotypes were not invariant T cells. Sequences that were beta out-of-frame showed weaker excess twin sharing. Those out-of-frame alpha sequences shared by twins showed an excess of low generation probability.

With respect to this clonotype: Its antigen remains unidentified.

After template switching added a universal primer site, the resulting cDNA carried unique molecular identifiers. TCRdb re-called the 5' RACE reads through MiXCR, storing one row per CDR3 protein. This table has approximately 700,000 distinct CDR3 sequences, around 6.1% appearing once. Sequences were obtained from naive T cells sorted from blood. This TCR was sampled from a man between 18 and 29 years old in good health.

CDR3 in DNA: TGTGCCAGCAGTTACGCAGACTTCCGAGACACAGATACGCAGTATTTT. Protein sequence: CASSYADFRDTDTQYF. This chain links TRBV6-5 with TRBJ2-3; no clear D gene. Trimming pared 2 bases from V and 2 bases from J, leaving 14 bases between. This CDR3 is 16 amino acids long. Germline CDR1 reads MNHEY; CDR2 reads SVGAGI.